The subject of this entry is one T cell receptor (beta chain). Libraries were prepared by immunoSEQ multiplex PCR; TCRdb keeps only in-frame clonotypes and omits some of them. The sample contains about 540,000 clones, 70% to 80% of which appear only once. CDR1 MNHEY and CDR2 SMNVEV come from the germline V gene (reference sequence). Trimming stripped 4 bases from V and 2 bases from J, with 12 bases between. The CDR3 has 14 residues. The data are from a study of shared T cell receptors in the human thymus. This sample also belongs to another study, concerning human thymus T cells. That paper adds: Thymus tissue for the work was resected from patients undergoing corrective heart surgery. Among unrelated individuals, related research reported thymic repertoires that overlapped highly.

Sample: thymocytes. The gene calls are TRBV27 and TRBJ2-7; the D is unclear. This TCR was recovered from a boy in the first two years of life with a congenital heart defect. CDR3 sequence reads: CASSYQPGPYEQYF. CDR3 DNA sequence: TGTGCCAGCAGTTACCAGCCTGGGCCCTACGAGCAGTACTTC.